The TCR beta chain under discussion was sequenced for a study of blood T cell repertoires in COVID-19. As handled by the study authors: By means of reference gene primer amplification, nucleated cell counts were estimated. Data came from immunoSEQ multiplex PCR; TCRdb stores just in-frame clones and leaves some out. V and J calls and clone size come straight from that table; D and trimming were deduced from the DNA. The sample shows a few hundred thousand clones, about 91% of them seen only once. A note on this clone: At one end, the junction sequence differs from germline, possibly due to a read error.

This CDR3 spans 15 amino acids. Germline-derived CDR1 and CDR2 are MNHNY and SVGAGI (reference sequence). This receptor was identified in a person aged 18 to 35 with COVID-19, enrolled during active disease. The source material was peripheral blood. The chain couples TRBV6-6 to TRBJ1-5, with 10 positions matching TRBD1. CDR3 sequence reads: CLSKRDRGGSQPQHF. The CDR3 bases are TGCCTCAGCAAGAGGGACAGGGGAGGTTCGCAGCCCCAGCATTTT.